This TCR beta chain derives from a study of blood T cell repertoires in COVID-19. About the research overall: The cDNA or gDNA used as material had been derived from T cells, B-cell-depleted T cells, or PBMCs.

In the source study's methods: Counts of nucleated cells, estimated from reference gene primer amplification, were obtained. Repertoires were generated with immunoSEQ multiplex PCR, while TCRdb's copy carries only in-frame clones and drops some. V, J and clone size were drawn from that table, and D and trimming were deduced from the DNA. The data hold over 450,000 clones, with 85% to 90% observed a single time. CDR3 length equals 16 residues. CDR1 is SGHAT and CDR2 is FQNNGV in the germline V gene. The V gene end was trimmed by 3 bases and the J gene end by 2 bases; junction bases not matched to a gene: 8.

V gene TRBV11-2 combines with J gene TRBJ1-2, with 8 bases identical to TRBD1. This TCR was sampled from a woman in her forties or fifties with COVID-19, enrolled during active disease. The specimen sequenced was peripheral blood. As DNA, the CDR3 is TGTGCCAGCAGCTTTGTTCCGGACAGGGCAAACTATGGCTACACCTTC. Encoded protein: CASSFVPDRANYGYTF.